A selection of T cell receptor beta chains follows, all from one sample in a study of cytomegalovirus exposure and HLA in healthy donors. The data were produced by immunoSEQ multiplex PCR, yet TCRdb's version contains in-frame clones alone and is incomplete. The data show 90,000 or so clones, roughly 85% seen once. The specimen was PBMCs. The receptors stem from a man aged 18-30 years in good health and CMV-seropositive. The CDR3 runs from the conserved cysteine through the conserved F or W. Each record gives: J gene, V gene, D gene, clone size, CDR3 DNA, CDR3 protein. D genes are given only for firm matches. The size of a clone is reported for some rows only, either as once, few or many, or as a class for expanded clones.

j_call: TRBJ2-2; v_call: TRBV2; d_call: TRBD1; clone_size: few; cdr3_nt: TGTGCCAGCAGTGTACAGGGGGCCGGGGAGCTGTTTTTT; cdr3_aa: CASSVQGAGELFF
j_call: TRBJ1-3; v_call: TRBV6-1; d_call: TRBD1; clone_size: few; cdr3_nt: TGTGCCAGCAGTGAAGCTGGGACAGCTGGAAACACCATATATTTT; cdr3_aa: CASSEAGTAGNTIYF
j_call: TRBJ2-1; v_call: TRBV28; d_call: .; clone_size: .; cdr3_nt: TGTGCCAGCAGTCCCCTCCTAGCTTGGGGATCCTACAATGAGCAGTTCTTC; cdr3_aa: CASSPLLAWGSYNEQFF
j_call: TRBJ1-2; v_call: TRBV29-1; d_call: .; clone_size: once; cdr3_nt: TGCAGCGTTGTCGGACAGAACTATGGCTACACCTTC; cdr3_aa: CSVVGQNYGYTF
j_call: TRBJ1-2; v_call: TRBV5-6; d_call: .; clone_size: .; cdr3_nt: TGTGCCAGCAGCTTGGTCAGGGTTTTGGTTAACTATGGCTACACCTTC; cdr3_aa: CASSLVRVLVNYGYTF
j_call: TRBJ1-1; v_call: TRBV6-5; d_call: TRBD1; clone_size: .; cdr3_nt: TGTGCCAGCAGTTACTCTTCCGGGACAGGAGCTTTCTTT; cdr3_aa: CASSYSSGTGAFF
j_call: TRBJ2-5; v_call: TRBV6-5; d_call: .; clone_size: .; cdr3_nt: TGTGCCAGCATGGCCTACCAACGAGGGGAGACCCAGTACTTC; cdr3_aa: CASMAYQRGETQYF
j_call: TRBJ2-3; v_call: TRBV6-4; d_call: TRBD2; clone_size: .; cdr3_nt: TGTGCCAGCAGCGACGGGGGGGGTGGAGATACGCAGTATTTT; cdr3_aa: CASSDGGGGDTQYF
j_call: TRBJ2-1; v_call: TRBV5-1; d_call: TRBD2; clone_size: .; cdr3_nt: TGCGCCAGCAGCTTGACCGGACTAGCGGGACGGGGTAACAATGAGCAGTTCTTC; cdr3_aa: CASSLTGLAGRGNNEQFF
j_call: TRBJ2-1; v_call: TRBV5-6; d_call: TRBD2; clone_size: .; cdr3_nt: TGTGCCAGCAGCTCAATATTAGCGGGGGGTCACTACAATGAGCAGTTCTTC; cdr3_aa: CASSSILAGGHYNEQFF
j_call: TRBJ2-3; v_call: TRBV6-1; d_call: TRBD1; clone_size: few; cdr3_nt: TGTGCCAGCAGTGAAGTCCCGGGACAGGGGACAGATACGCAGTATTTT; cdr3_aa: CASSEVPGQGTDTQYF
j_call: TRBJ1-4; v_call: TRBV7-6; d_call: .; clone_size: .; cdr3_nt: TGTGCCAGCAGCCGTAGCGACACGGGTAGGGAAAAACTGTTTTTT; cdr3_aa: CASSRSDTGREKLFF
j_call: TRBJ2-7; v_call: TRBV4-1; d_call: .; clone_size: few; cdr3_nt: TGCGCCAGCAGCTCTCCCGGGACTCCACCTTACGAGCAGTACTTC; cdr3_aa: CASSSPGTPPYEQYF
j_call: TRBJ1-2; v_call: TRBV4-1; d_call: TRBD1; clone_size: .; cdr3_nt: TGCGCCAGCAGCCAAGAGGCACCGGGACAGGGGGCGAATGGCTACACCTTC; cdr3_aa: CASSQEAPGQGANGYTF
j_call: TRBJ2-3; v_call: TRBV6-5; d_call: .; clone_size: once; cdr3_nt: TGTGCCAGCAGTTACAGCAGGAGCACAGATACGCAGTATTTT; cdr3_aa: CASSYSRSTDTQYF
j_call: TRBJ1-2; v_call: TRBV7-2; d_call: .; clone_size: .; cdr3_nt: TGTGCCAGCAGCTTAGGTCCAGCTAACTATGGCTACACCTTC; cdr3_aa: CASSLGPANYGYTF
j_call: TRBJ2-3; v_call: TRBV27; d_call: TRBD2; clone_size: few; cdr3_nt: TGTGCCAGCAGTACTCCGGGACTAGCGGGAGGGGTGGGAGATACGCAGTATTTT; cdr3_aa: CASSTPGLAGGVGDTQYF
j_call: TRBJ2-3; v_call: TRBV9; d_call: TRBD2; clone_size: .; cdr3_nt: TGTGCCAGCAGCGTAGCTCCCCTAGCGGGAGATGGGGTCACAGATACGCAGTATTTT; cdr3_aa: CASSVAPLAGDGVTDTQYF
j_call: TRBJ1-2; v_call: TRBV7-3; d_call: TRBD1; clone_size: .; cdr3_nt: TGTGCCAGCAGCCCGACAGGGGATCACTATGGCTACACCTTC; cdr3_aa: CASSPTGDHYGYTF
j_call: TRBJ1-3; v_call: TRBV2; d_call: TRBD1; clone_size: once; cdr3_nt: TGTGCCAGCAGTGAATTGAGGACAGGGATCTCTGGAAACACCATATATTTT; cdr3_aa: CASSELRTGISGNTIYF
j_call: TRBJ2-7; v_call: TRBV6-5; d_call: TRBD2; clone_size: .; cdr3_nt: TGTGCCAGCAGTTACTCTCGCGGGAGGCACTACGAGCAGTACTTC; cdr3_aa: CASSYSRGRHYEQYF
j_call: TRBJ2-2; v_call: TRBV9; d_call: TRBD2; clone_size: .; cdr3_nt: TGTGCCAGCAGCGATGACACTAGCGGGAGAGGGGAGCTGTTTTTT; cdr3_aa: CASSDDTSGRGELFF
j_call: TRBJ2-7; v_call: TRBV5-1; d_call: TRBD1; clone_size: .; cdr3_nt: TGCGCCAGCAGCCCCGTCCCGGGACAGAGCTACGAGCAGTACTTC; cdr3_aa: CASSPVPGQSYEQYF
j_call: TRBJ1-1; v_call: TRBV5-1; d_call: TRBD1; clone_size: .; cdr3_nt: TGCGCCAGCACAGGGACAGGCAACATACTCGAGAGTACTGAAGCTTTCTTT; cdr3_aa: CASTGTGNILESTEAFF
j_call: TRBJ2-2; v_call: TRBV5-4; d_call: TRBD2; clone_size: .; cdr3_nt: TGTGCCAGCAGAGCGGGACTAGCGGGAGGAAGCACCGGGGAGCTGTTTTTT; cdr3_aa: CASRAGLAGGSTGELFF
j_call: TRBJ2-7; v_call: TRBV6-5; d_call: .; clone_size: .; cdr3_nt: TGTGCCAGCAGCTCTGGGGAAGGAGGGTCCTACGAGCAGTACTTC; cdr3_aa: CASSSGEGGSYEQYF
j_call: TRBJ2-4; v_call: TRBV14; d_call: .; clone_size: .; cdr3_nt: TGTGCCAGCAGCCCCGTCCCAGGGAACATTCAGTACTTC; cdr3_aa: CASSPVPGNIQYF
j_call: TRBJ2-3; v_call: TRBV5-1; d_call: TRBD2; clone_size: .; cdr3_nt: TGCGCCAGCAGCCTTGGACTAGCGGGAGGGGCAGATACGCAGTATTTT; cdr3_aa: CASSLGLAGGADTQYF
j_call: TRBJ1-5; v_call: TRBV27; d_call: .; clone_size: .; cdr3_nt: TGTGCCAGCAGTCCCTCCGGGGGTTGGGGTCAGCCCCAGCATTTT; cdr3_aa: CASSPSGGWGQPQHF
j_call: TRBJ2-1; v_call: TRBV4-1; d_call: TRBD2; clone_size: .; cdr3_nt: TGCGCCAGCAGCCACCTGATAATAAGCGGGAGAGGGGCCTACAATGAGCAGTTCTTC; cdr3_aa: CASSHLIISGRGAYNEQFF
j_call: TRBJ2-1; v_call: TRBV9; d_call: TRBD2; clone_size: .; cdr3_nt: TGTGCCAGCAGCGTAGTAGGGCTAGCGGGACCATACAATGAGCAGTTCTTC; cdr3_aa: CASSVVGLAGPYNEQFF
j_call: TRBJ2-2; v_call: TRBV19; d_call: TRBD2; clone_size: .; cdr3_nt: TGTGCCAGTAGTACCTCCGGGACTAGAGCCGGGGAGCTGTTTTTT; cdr3_aa: CASSTSGTRAGELFF
j_call: TRBJ1-2; v_call: TRBV5-1; d_call: .; clone_size: few; cdr3_nt: TGCGCCAGCAGTACCGAGGGTCCCTACTATGGCTACACCTTC; cdr3_aa: CASSTEGPYYGYTF
j_call: TRBJ1-1; v_call: TRBV18; d_call: TRBD1; clone_size: .; cdr3_nt: TGTGCCAGCTCCCTTGGGACAGGGGGCATGGGCACTGAAGCTTTCTTT; cdr3_aa: CASSLGTGGMGTEAFF
j_call: TRBJ2-3; v_call: TRBV2; d_call: TRBD2; clone_size: .; cdr3_nt: TGTGCCAGCACTAGCGGACGCACAGATACGCAGTATTTT; cdr3_aa: CASTSGRTDTQYF
j_call: TRBJ2-1; v_call: TRBV7-8; d_call: TRBD1; clone_size: .; cdr3_nt: TGTGCCAGCAGCTTTTACAGGGGGCCGTACAATGAGCAGTTCTTC; cdr3_aa: CASSFYRGPYNEQFF
j_call: TRBJ2-3; v_call: TRBV5-4; d_call: TRBD2; clone_size: .; cdr3_nt: TGTGCCAGCAGCTTGGCGGTAGCGGGAACAGATACGCAGTATTTT; cdr3_aa: CASSLAVAGTDTQYF
j_call: TRBJ2-1; v_call: TRBV6-1; d_call: .; clone_size: .; cdr3_nt: TGTGCCAGCAGTCGTTACAATGAGCAGTTCTTC; cdr3_aa: CASSRYNEQFF
j_call: TRBJ2-3; v_call: TRBV9; d_call: TRBD2; clone_size: .; cdr3_nt: TGTGCCAGCAGCGTAGACTTTAGCGGGGGAACAGATACGCAGTATTTT; cdr3_aa: CASSVDFSGGTDTQYF
j_call: TRBJ1-2; v_call: TRBV6-5; d_call: TRBD1; clone_size: .; cdr3_nt: TGTGCCAGCAGTTACTCGCAGGGGGAAGGCTACACCTTC; cdr3_aa: CASSYSQGEGYTF
j_call: TRBJ1-1; v_call: TRBV11-3; d_call: TRBD1; clone_size: .; cdr3_nt: TGTGCCAGCAGCTTCGGAGGACAGGGAGAAGCTTTCTTT; cdr3_aa: CASSFGGQGEAFF
j_call: TRBJ2-1; v_call: TRBV4-1; d_call: TRBD2; clone_size: .; cdr3_nt: TGCGCCAGCAGCCAAGGAAGGGGCGGGAGCACCTACAATGAGCAGTTCTTC; cdr3_aa: CASSQGRGGSTYNEQFF
j_call: TRBJ2-1; v_call: TRBV5-1; d_call: .; clone_size: once; cdr3_nt: TGCGCCAGCAGCTTGGCCGGCGGGGCCCCCTTGTGGGAGCAGTTCTTC; cdr3_aa: CASSLAGGAPLWEQFF
j_call: TRBJ1-3; v_call: TRBV5-5; d_call: .; clone_size: .; cdr3_nt: TGTGCCAGCAGCTTGGCGCAGGGAAGTCTTTACACCATATATTTT; cdr3_aa: CASSLAQGSLYTIYF
j_call: TRBJ2-2; v_call: TRBV4-2; d_call: .; clone_size: .; cdr3_nt: TGTGCCAGCAGCCAAGCGGGAGACACCGGGGAGCTGTTTTTT; cdr3_aa: CASSQAGDTGELFF
j_call: TRBJ1-2; v_call: TRBV18; d_call: .; clone_size: .; cdr3_nt: TGTGCCAGCTCTAAAGACACTAGATCGGATGGCTACACCTTC; cdr3_aa: CASSKDTRSDGYTF
j_call: TRBJ2-6; v_call: TRBV7-6; d_call: TRBD1; clone_size: .; cdr3_nt: TGTGCCAGCAGACGGACAGGGGGTAGCTCTGGGGCCAACGTCCTGACTTTC; cdr3_aa: CASRRTGGSSGANVLTF
j_call: TRBJ2-2; v_call: TRBV11-3; d_call: .; clone_size: .; cdr3_nt: TGTGCCAGCAGCTTAGATCCCACAGGGCTTAAGCTGTTTTTT; cdr3_aa: CASSLDPTGLKLFF
j_call: TRBJ1-2; v_call: TRBV6-6; d_call: .; clone_size: .; cdr3_nt: TGTGCCAGCTTGGGGGCCTATGGCTACACCTTC; cdr3_aa: CASLGAYGYTF
j_call: TRBJ1-5; v_call: TRBV19; d_call: TRBD1; clone_size: .; cdr3_nt: TGTGCCAGTAGTATGGCAGGGACAGGGCCTCAGCCCCAGCATTTT; cdr3_aa: CASSMAGTGPQPQHF
j_call: TRBJ2-5; v_call: TRBV10-3; d_call: .; clone_size: .; cdr3_nt: TGTGCCATCAGTGAGGGCCCCGCCAGGAGGAGTTCAGAGACCCAGTACTTC; cdr3_aa: CAISEGPARRSSETQYF
j_call: TRBJ2-5; v_call: TRBV6-1; d_call: .; clone_size: once; cdr3_nt: TGTGCCAGCATCAGTACCGGGGTCGGAAGGACCCAGTACTTC; cdr3_aa: CASISTGVGRTQYF
j_call: TRBJ2-1; v_call: TRBV7-9; d_call: .; clone_size: .; cdr3_nt: TGTGCCAGCAGCTCCACTAGTAACGGAGGCAATGAGCAGTTCTTC; cdr3_aa: CASSSTSNGGNEQFF